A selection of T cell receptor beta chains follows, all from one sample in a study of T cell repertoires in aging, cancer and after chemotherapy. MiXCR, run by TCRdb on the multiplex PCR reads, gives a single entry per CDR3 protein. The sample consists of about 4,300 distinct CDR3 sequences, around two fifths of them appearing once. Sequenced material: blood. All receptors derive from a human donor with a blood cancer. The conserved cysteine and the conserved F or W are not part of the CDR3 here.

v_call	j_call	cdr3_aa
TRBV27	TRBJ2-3	ASSLSGWDTDTQY
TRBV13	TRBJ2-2	ASSSPPGELF
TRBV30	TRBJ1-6	AWSTGQTASPLH
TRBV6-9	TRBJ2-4	ASSYSRRRLDRRIQY
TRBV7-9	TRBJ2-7	ASSLSSAGHYEQY
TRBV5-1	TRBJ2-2	ASSLVSGRANTGELF
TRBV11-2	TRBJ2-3	ASSFGGGDTQY
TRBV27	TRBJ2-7	ASSRIRHEQY
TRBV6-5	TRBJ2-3	ASSQSSGTVRDTQY
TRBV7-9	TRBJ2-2	ALGRASKAGELF
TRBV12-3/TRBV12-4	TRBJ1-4	ASSLDRDGKLF
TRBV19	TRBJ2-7	ATSVAVSYEQY
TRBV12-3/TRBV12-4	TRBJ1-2	ASSHRTGKANYGYT
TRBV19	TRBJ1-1	ATQQGHRAEAF
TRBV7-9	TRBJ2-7	ASSMTSGGSYEQY
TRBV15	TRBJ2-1	ATSRGGPPVNEQF
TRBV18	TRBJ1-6	ASSPRQTYNSPLH
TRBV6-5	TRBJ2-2	ASSYTSGELF